This T cell receptor (beta chain) was profiled in a study of shared T cell receptors in the human thymus. Method: immunoSEQ multiplex PCR; TCRdb's copy keeps in-frame clones and lacks some. This sample has approximately 760,000 clones; approximately 85% occur once, and the top ten carry more than 0.008%. The CDR3 extends over 16 amino acids. CDR1 is MNHEY and CDR2 is SMNVEV in the germline V gene (reference sequence). The ends were cut back, 6 bases at V and 0 bases at J, with 17 bases in the middle. These data are also associated with another study on human thymus T cells. From that report: The donors were infants in Finland with congenital heart defects, otherwise immunologically healthy. The thymus tissue came from resections taken during corrective heart surgery. Repertoires from thymus and blood appeared to show biased V and J gene usage.

This chain links TRBV27 with TRBJ1-1; D may be TRBD1 (6 bases). The specimen was thymocytes. The TCR comes from a girl under two years old with a congenital heart defect. Written as DNA, the CDR3 is TGTGCCAGCAGACCGATCTCGGACAGATTGAACACTGAAGCTTTCTTT. This codes for CASRPISDRLNTEAFF.